What follows are 8 T cell receptor beta chains derived from one specimen sequenced in a study of blood T cell repertoires in COVID-19. Repertoires were generated with immunoSEQ multiplex PCR, while TCRdb's copy carries only in-frame clones and drops some. The data show about 400,000 clones, around 87% seen once. What was sequenced was peripheral blood. The receptors here all came from a human donor in a cohort sampled during active COVID-19.

The genes are TRBV2 and TRBJ2-1, with TRBD2 matching over 7 bases. The ends lost 6 bases at V and 4 bases at J; junction bases unmatched: 12. This CDR3 has 16 amino acids. Germline V gene data show CDR1 as SNHLY and CDR2 as FYNNEI. In nucleotides, the CDR3 is TGTGCCAGCAGCCCCGTGCCGGGAGGCCCTTACAATGAGCAGTTCTTC. This translates into CASSPVPGGPYNEQFF.

V and J are TRBV3-1 (or the pseudogene TRBV3-2) and TRBJ2-7; perhaps TRBD1 as D (5 bases). V was clipped by 4 bases and J by 3 bases, with 13 bases between them. Germline assignment: CDR1 LGHDT and CDR2 YNNKEL (reference sequence). The CDR3 extends over 14 amino acids. CDR3 nucleotides: TGTGCCAGCAGCCTCACAGGACGAATCTACGAGCAGTACTTC. Its translation is CASSLTGRIYEQYF.

This clone was observed once. The rearrangement joins TRBV19 to TRBJ2-1, with D possibly matching TRBD2 (6 bases). Germline V gives CDR1 LNHDA, CDR2 SQIVND (reference sequence). The CDR3 has 19 residues. V gave up 4 bases and J gave up 0 bases, with 22 bases separating them. The DNA for the CDR3 is TGTGCCAGTAGTAGGGACTTAACTGTGGGCGGGGTCTCCTACAATGAGCAGTTCTTC. Translation: CASSRDLTVGGVSYNEQFF.

This sequence joins TRBV30 and TRBJ2-7; D is unresolved. The germline V gene encodes CDR1 GTSNPN and CDR2 SVGIG (reference sequence). Trimming stripped 2 bases from V and 0 bases from J, with 14 bases between. This CDR3 spans 15 amino acids. This CDR3 is CAWSYGRTISYEQYF. DNA for the CDR3: TGTGCCTGGAGTTATGGCAGAACAATCTCCTACGAGCAGTACTTC.

The chain combines TRBV5-1 with TRBJ1-5; 9 bases line up with TRBD1. This CDR3 is built from 16 residues. V dropped 3 bases and J dropped 2; count of bases not matched to a gene: 6. CDR1 SGHRS and CDR2 YFSETQ come from the germline V gene. The CDR3 here is CASSWGDREGNQPQHF. The CDR3 bases are TGCGCCAGCAGCTGGGGGGACAGGGAGGGCAATCAGCCCCAGCATTTT.

This clone has only one observation. The chain couples TRBV7-9 to TRBJ1-1; D is unclear. Germline CDR1 is SEHNR and CDR2 is FQNEAQ (reference sequence). Between the trimmed V and J ends, which lost 4 bases and 3 bases, there was a span of 9 bases. This CDR3 region has 13 residues. The CDR3 loop reads CASSSVADTEAFF. CDR3 bases: TGTGCCAGCAGCTCCGTGGCGGACACTGAAGCTTTCTTT.

The chain has TRBV7-2 and TRBJ2-7; D not certain. The CDR3 has 14 residues. With 5 bases removed from V and 0 bases from J, the gap between germline ends came to 11 bases. Germline V lookup: CDR1 SGHTA, CDR2 FQGNSA. The CDR3 nucleotides read TGTGCCAGCAGCCCCCGGCAGCGCTCCTACGAGCAGTACTTC. The encoded protein is CASSPRQRSYEQYF.

The sample holds one count of this clone. The rearrangement joins TRBV21-1 to TRBJ1-1. TRBV21-1 is assigned pseudogene status. The CDR3 is made up of 17 amino acids. The CDR3 loop is CASSKELEADLNTEAFF. The CDR3 nucleotides read TGTGCCAGCAGCAAAGAATTGGAGGCAGACCTGAACACTGAAGCTTTCTTT.